These T cell receptor beta chains were read from a single sample in a study of blood T cell repertoires in COVID-19. TCRdb's copy holds only in-frame clones and misses some; the assay was immunoSEQ multiplex PCR. The top ten clones hold roughly 0.26% of a sample with just over 650,000 clones, 85% to 90% of them seen once. Sequencing was done on a sample of peripheral blood. Every receptor here comes from a woman aged 18-29 years with acute or convalescent COVID-19. Each CDR3 is given with its conserved first and last residue. Each record gives: CDR3 DNA, CDR3 protein, clone size, CDR3 length, J gene, D gene, V gene. A D gene is named only where the DNA matches it firmly. Clone size is given for some rows only: seen once, a few or many times, or a class if the clone is expanded.

CDR3nt: TGTGCCAGCAGCTTAGATTTATTACAGGTCGGGGCCAAAAACATTCAGTACTTC; CDR3aa: CASSLDLLQVGAKNIQYF; abundance: -; len: 18; j_gene: TRBJ2-4; d_gene: -; v_gene: TRBV11-2
CDR3nt: TGTGCCAGCAGCGTGACTTTCTATGGCTACACCTTC; CDR3aa: CASSVTFYGYTF; abundance: -; len: 12; j_gene: TRBJ1-2; d_gene: -; v_gene: TRBV2
CDR3nt: TGTGCCACCAGTGATTTGCGACCGGGACAGGCCCTGTTTGAGCTGTTTTTT; CDR3aa: CATSDLRPGQALFELFF; abundance: -; len: 17; j_gene: TRBJ2-2; d_gene: TRBD1; v_gene: TRBV24-1
CDR3nt: TGCGCCAGCAGCTTGGCCGGGTCCAGCTCCTACGAGCAGTACTTC; CDR3aa: CASSLAGSSSYEQYF; abundance: -; len: 15; j_gene: TRBJ2-7; d_gene: -; v_gene: TRBV5-1
CDR3nt: TGTGCCAGCAGCCGCGCCCCGACTAGCACATCCTACAATGAGCAGTTCTTC; CDR3aa: CASSRAPTSTSYNEQFF; abundance: -; len: 17; j_gene: TRBJ2-1; d_gene: TRBD2; v_gene: TRBV5-6
CDR3nt: TGTGCCAGCAGCCATAACAGGGGGCGAGGCTATGGCTACACCTTC; CDR3aa: CASSHNRGRGYGYTF; abundance: -; len: 15; j_gene: TRBJ1-2; d_gene: TRBD1; v_gene: TRBV3-1/TRBV3-2
CDR3nt: TGTGCCAGCAGCCGAGACGTGAGCTCCTATAATTCACCCCTCCACTTT; CDR3aa: CASSRDVSSYNSPLHF; abundance: -; len: 16; j_gene: TRBJ1-6; d_gene: -; v_gene: TRBV3-1/TRBV3-2
CDR3nt: TGTGCTAGTGGTACGGGAGGGGTAGATAATTCACCCCTCCACTTT; CDR3aa: CASGTGGVDNSPLHF; abundance: -; len: 15; j_gene: TRBJ1-6; d_gene: -; v_gene: TRBV12-5
CDR3nt: TGTGCCAGCGGAAAGCCGGGACAGTCAAACTATGGCTACACCTTC; CDR3aa: CASGKPGQSNYGYTF; abundance: -; len: 15; j_gene: TRBJ1-2; d_gene: TRBD1; v_gene: TRBV27
CDR3nt: TGTGCCAGCAGCCCCCGGGGAGGATGGACGGCAGATACGCAGTATTTT; CDR3aa: CASSPRGGWTADTQYF; abundance: -; len: 16; j_gene: TRBJ2-3; d_gene: -; v_gene: TRBV7-9
CDR3nt: TGTGCCAGCAGCAAAATGAACACTGAAGCTTTCTTT; CDR3aa: CASSKMNTEAFF; abundance: -; len: 12; j_gene: TRBJ1-1; d_gene: -; v_gene: TRBV2
CDR3nt: TGCAGCGCCCATTCTAACTATGGCTACACCTTC; CDR3aa: CSAHSNYGYTF; abundance: -; len: 11; j_gene: TRBJ1-2; d_gene: -; v_gene: TRBV29-1
CDR3nt: TGCGCCAGCAGCCAAGATGATTCGGGGTATGGCTACACCTTC; CDR3aa: CASSQDDSGYGYTF; abundance: -; len: 14; j_gene: TRBJ1-2; d_gene: -; v_gene: TRBV4-3
CDR3nt: TGTGCCAGCAGTGGACAGGGAGGCAATCAGCCCCAGCATTTT; CDR3aa: CASSGQGGNQPQHF; abundance: -; len: 14; j_gene: TRBJ1-5; d_gene: TRBD1; v_gene: TRBV28
CDR3nt: TGTGCCAGCAGCTTGGATCGGGGGATCACTAACTATGGCTACACCTTC; CDR3aa: CASSLDRGITNYGYTF; abundance: -; len: 16; j_gene: TRBJ1-2; d_gene: -; v_gene: TRBV5-6
CDR3nt: TGTGCCACCAGTGTGCCGGGACAGGGTGTAGGACAAGAGACCCAGTACTTC; CDR3aa: CATSVPGQGVGQETQYF; abundance: -; len: 17; j_gene: TRBJ2-5; d_gene: TRBD1; v_gene: TRBV24-1
CDR3nt: TGCAGCGTCGGGACAGGGGTCAACAATCAGCCCCAGCATTTT; CDR3aa: CSVGTGVNNQPQHF; abundance: -; len: 14; j_gene: TRBJ1-5; d_gene: TRBD1; v_gene: TRBV29-1
CDR3nt: TGTGCCATCAGTGAGTCGCGGGCGAACACTGAAGCTTTCTTT; CDR3aa: CAISESRANTEAFF; abundance: -; len: 14; j_gene: TRBJ1-1; d_gene: -; v_gene: TRBV10-3
CDR3nt: TGTGCCAGCAGCGTAGGTGGGACACCAAATGAAAAACTGTTTTTT; CDR3aa: CASSVGGTPNEKLFF; abundance: once; len: 15; j_gene: TRBJ1-4; d_gene: -; v_gene: TRBV9
CDR3nt: TGTGCCAGCAGCTTATCCGGGTCCCTCTTTGAAAAACTGTTTTTT; CDR3aa: CASSLSGSLFEKLFF; abundance: -; len: 15; j_gene: TRBJ1-4; d_gene: -; v_gene: TRBV5-6
CDR3nt: TGTGCCAGCAGCTCCCGGGACAGCCGGAATAATTCACCCCTCCACTTT; CDR3aa: CASSSRDSRNNSPLHF; abundance: -; len: 16; j_gene: TRBJ1-6; d_gene: -; v_gene: TRBV21-1
CDR3nt: TGTGCCAGCAGTGATGAGGGGGCGGTCACTGAAGCTTTCTTT; CDR3aa: CASSDEGAVTEAFF; abundance: -; len: 14; j_gene: TRBJ1-1; d_gene: TRBD1; v_gene: TRBV6-1
CDR3nt: TGTGCCCTAGAGGGGGGGGCTGTCGCTTGGTACGAGCAGTACTTC; CDR3aa: CALEGGAVAWYEQYF; abundance: -; len: 15; j_gene: TRBJ2-7; d_gene: -; v_gene: TRBV6-4
CDR3nt: TGTGCCAGCAGCATAGTCGGGGGGAAGGGTGGCTACACCTTC; CDR3aa: CASSIVGGKGGYTF; abundance: -; len: 14; j_gene: TRBJ1-2; d_gene: -; v_gene: TRBV3-1/TRBV3-2
CDR3nt: TGTGCCAGCAGTTCCTCCGGGACAGGGGGCGCAGATACGCAGTATTTT; CDR3aa: CASSSSGTGGADTQYF; abundance: -; len: 16; j_gene: TRBJ2-3; d_gene: TRBD1; v_gene: TRBV6-6
CDR3nt: TGTGCCAGCAGCGCATGGGCGGGGGGGATCCAAGAGACCCAGTACTTC; CDR3aa: CASSAWAGGIQETQYF; abundance: -; len: 16; j_gene: TRBJ2-5; d_gene: TRBD2; v_gene: TRBV6-2/TRBV6-3
CDR3nt: TGTGCCAGCAGCTTTGGACAGGGGGGAACCTACGAGCAGTACTTC; CDR3aa: CASSFGQGGTYEQYF; abundance: -; len: 15; j_gene: TRBJ2-7; d_gene: TRBD1; v_gene: TRBV5-4
CDR3nt: TGTGCCATCAGTGAGTTGGCAGCCTACGAGCAGTACTTC; CDR3aa: CAISELAAYEQYF; abundance: -; len: 13; j_gene: TRBJ2-7; d_gene: -; v_gene: TRBV10-3
CDR3nt: TGTGCCAGCAGTTTATACGGGGACAGGTCAGGCAATGAGCAGTTCTTC; CDR3aa: CASSLYGDRSGNEQFF; abundance: -; len: 16; j_gene: TRBJ2-1; d_gene: TRBD1; v_gene: TRBV27
CDR3nt: TGTGCCAGCAGTGAAATGGCTTTGCGGACAGGAGGCTCTGGAAACACCATATATTTT; CDR3aa: CASSEMALRTGGSGNTIYF; abundance: -; len: 19; j_gene: TRBJ1-3; d_gene: TRBD1; v_gene: TRBV2
CDR3nt: TGCGCCAGCAGTGCGGGAGATACGCAGTATTTT; CDR3aa: CASSAGDTQYF; abundance: once; len: 11; j_gene: TRBJ2-3; d_gene: -; v_gene: TRBV10-2
CDR3nt: TGTGCCAGCAGTCCGAGGAGCACCGCTTCCGGGCAGTACTTC; CDR3aa: CASSPRSTASGQYF; abundance: -; len: 14; j_gene: TRBJ2-7; d_gene: -; v_gene: TRBV2
CDR3nt: TGTGCCACCAGGGGGGACATCGCGAACACTGAAGCTTTCTTT; CDR3aa: CATRGDIANTEAFF; abundance: -; len: 14; j_gene: TRBJ1-1; d_gene: -; v_gene: TRBV15
CDR3nt: TGTGCCAGCACAGTCAGGGGGAATTCACCCCTCCACTTT; CDR3aa: CASTVRGNSPLHF; abundance: -; len: 13; j_gene: TRBJ1-6; d_gene: TRBD1; v_gene: TRBV2
CDR3nt: TGCAGCGGGAGACTAGCGGCTGATACGCAGTATTTT; CDR3aa: CSGRLAADTQYF; abundance: -; len: 12; j_gene: TRBJ2-3; d_gene: TRBD2; v_gene: TRBV29-1
CDR3nt: TGTGCTAGTGCCCATTGGCCCCTCGATTCACCCCTCCACTTT; CDR3aa: CASAHWPLDSPLHF; abundance: -; len: 14; j_gene: TRBJ1-6; d_gene: -; v_gene: TRBV12-5
CDR3nt: TGTGCCAGCAGCTTAGGCTCAGGGGCGCATGGCTACACCTTC; CDR3aa: CASSLGSGAHGYTF; abundance: -; len: 14; j_gene: TRBJ1-2; d_gene: -; v_gene: TRBV13
CDR3nt: TGTGCCAGCAGCTTAGAGTGGGCCGTCGGGGAGCTGTTTTTT; CDR3aa: CASSLEWAVGELFF; abundance: -; len: 14; j_gene: TRBJ2-2; d_gene: -; v_gene: TRBV7-2
CDR3nt: TGTGCCAGCAGTCCCCCCACGACAGGCTCTGGAAACACCATATATTTT; CDR3aa: CASSPPTTGSGNTIYF; abundance: -; len: 16; j_gene: TRBJ1-3; d_gene: -; v_gene: TRBV6-6
CDR3nt: TGTGCCAGCAGCCAAGTTGGGACAGGCGCCTACAATGAGCAGTTCTTC; CDR3aa: CASSQVGTGAYNEQFF; abundance: -; len: 16; j_gene: TRBJ2-1; d_gene: TRBD1; v_gene: TRBV3-1/TRBV3-2
CDR3nt: TGTGCCAGCAGCTACAGATCCTACGAGCAGTACTTC; CDR3aa: CASSYRSYEQYF; abundance: -; len: 12; j_gene: TRBJ2-7; d_gene: -; v_gene: TRBV3-1/TRBV3-2
CDR3nt: TGTGCCAGCAGTGCTACAGGGCGTTCGAACACCGGGGAGCTGTTTTTT; CDR3aa: CASSATGRSNTGELFF; abundance: once; len: 16; j_gene: TRBJ2-2; d_gene: -; v_gene: TRBV2
CDR3nt: TGTGCCAGCAGTAGGGACAGGGGAACGCTTAATGAAAAACTGTTTTTT; CDR3aa: CASSRDRGTLNEKLFF; abundance: -; len: 16; j_gene: TRBJ1-4; d_gene: TRBD1; v_gene: TRBV28
CDR3nt: TGCGCCAGCAGCCAAGATTATTGGGCCAGTTCCTACGAGCAGTACTTC; CDR3aa: CASSQDYWASSYEQYF; abundance: -; len: 16; j_gene: TRBJ2-7; d_gene: -; v_gene: TRBV4-3
CDR3nt: TGTGCCAGCAGTAGGGAGACAATGAACACTGAAGCTTTCTTT; CDR3aa: CASSRETMNTEAFF; abundance: -; len: 14; j_gene: TRBJ1-1; d_gene: -; v_gene: TRBV2
CDR3nt: TGTGCCAGCAGCTACGCTGACAGGCGGTCCTATAATTCACCCCTCCACTTT; CDR3aa: CASSYADRRSYNSPLHF; abundance: -; len: 17; j_gene: TRBJ1-6; d_gene: -; v_gene: TRBV13
CDR3nt: TGTGCCAGCAGTTACGGGGGCGCTGAGCAGTTCTTC; CDR3aa: CASSYGGAEQFF; abundance: few; len: 12; j_gene: TRBJ2-1; d_gene: -; v_gene: TRBV6-2/TRBV6-3
CDR3nt: TGTGCCAGCAGCCAAGGGTCAGTGAAAAACTATGGCTACACCTTC; CDR3aa: CASSQGSVKNYGYTF; abundance: -; len: 15; j_gene: TRBJ1-2; d_gene: -; v_gene: TRBV3-1/TRBV3-2
CDR3nt: TGTGCCAGCAGTTTATCGCAGGGGGCTTACGAGCAGTACTTC; CDR3aa: CASSLSQGAYEQYF; abundance: -; len: 14; j_gene: TRBJ2-7; d_gene: TRBD1; v_gene: TRBV27
CDR3nt: TGTGCCACCAGTGAGCGACAGTTCACAGATACGCAGTATTTT; CDR3aa: CATSERQFTDTQYF; abundance: -; len: 14; j_gene: TRBJ2-3; d_gene: -; v_gene: TRBV24-1
CDR3nt: TGTGCCAGCTCAAGACAGGGGATTTGGGGCTACACCTTC; CDR3aa: CASSRQGIWGYTF; abundance: -; len: 13; j_gene: TRBJ1-2; d_gene: TRBD1; v_gene: TRBV4-2
CDR3nt: TGCGCCAGCAGCTTGGATCAGTTCTCTGGAAACACCATATATTTT; CDR3aa: CASSLDQFSGNTIYF; abundance: -; len: 15; j_gene: TRBJ1-3; d_gene: -; v_gene: TRBV5-1
CDR3nt: TGTGCCAGCAGTACAGGGTTGGATCAGCCCCAGCATTTT; CDR3aa: CASSTGLDQPQHF; abundance: -; len: 13; j_gene: TRBJ1-5; d_gene: -; v_gene: TRBV6-5
CDR3nt: TGCGCCAGCAGCCCAACTAGCGGGGGATCGTATTTT; CDR3aa: CASSPTSGGSYF; abundance: -; len: 12; j_gene: TRBJ2-3; d_gene: TRBD2; v_gene: TRBV5-1
CDR3nt: TGTGCCAGCAGCCCGGCCCCGACAGACACCATATATTTT; CDR3aa: CASSPAPTDTIYF; abundance: -; len: 13; j_gene: TRBJ1-3; d_gene: -; v_gene: TRBV3-1/TRBV3-2